The rows below give T cell receptor beta chains drawn from one sample of a study of blood T cell repertoires in COVID-19. Assay used: immunoSEQ multiplex PCR; TCRdb lists only in-frame clones, some missing. The table has about 87,000 clones, about 85% seen once; the top ten hold more than 2%. The sample taken for sequencing was peripheral blood. The receptors were sampled from an older woman with acute or convalescent COVID-19. Both conserved end residues are part of each CDR3. Fields, in order: clone size, D gene, V gene, J gene, CDR3 protein, CDR3 DNA. The D gene is left open where the match is weak. Size is stated for part of the rows, as once, few or many counts, or as a class when the clone is expanded.

clone_size: .; d_call: .; v_call: TRBV30; j_call: TRBJ1-5; cdr3_aa: CAWSKGKGQPQHF; cdr3_nt: TGTGCCTGGAGTAAGGGGAAGGGACAGCCCCAGCATTTT
clone_size: .; d_call: .; v_call: TRBV30; j_call: TRBJ1-3; cdr3_aa: CAWSGPGGAGNTIYF; cdr3_nt: TGTGCCTGGAGTGGTCCGGGAGGCGCTGGAAACACCATATATTTT
clone_size: .; d_call: .; v_call: TRBV3-1/TRBV3-2; j_call: TRBJ2-7; cdr3_aa: CASSQEGGSSEQYF; cdr3_nt: TGTGCCAGCAGCCAGGAGGGGGGGAGTAGCGAGCAGTACTTC
clone_size: .; d_call: TRBD1; v_call: TRBV11-3; j_call: TRBJ1-1; cdr3_aa: CASSLTGDEAFF; cdr3_nt: TGTGCCAGCAGCTTAACAGGGGATGAAGCTTTCTTT
clone_size: .; d_call: TRBD1; v_call: TRBV14; j_call: TRBJ1-2; cdr3_aa: CASSQYGGQGDYGYTF; cdr3_nt: TGTGCCAGCAGCCAATACGGCGGACAGGGGGACTATGGCTACACCTTC
clone_size: .; d_call: TRBD1; v_call: TRBV11-3; j_call: TRBJ1-1; cdr3_aa: CASSFRQGDTEAFF; cdr3_nt: TGTGCCAGCAGCTTCAGACAGGGGGACACTGAAGCTTTCTTT
clone_size: .; d_call: TRBD1; v_call: TRBV6-1; j_call: TRBJ1-2; cdr3_aa: CASSEGGTGVGYGYTF; cdr3_nt: TGTGCCAGCAGTGAAGGAGGGACAGGGGTTGGATATGGCTACACCTTC
clone_size: .; d_call: TRBD2; v_call: TRBV7-3; j_call: TRBJ2-1; cdr3_aa: CASSLRGAYNEQFF; cdr3_nt: TGTGCCAGCAGCTTGCGGGGGGCATACAATGAGCAGTTCTTC
clone_size: .; d_call: .; v_call: TRBV7-8; j_call: TRBJ1-4; cdr3_aa: CASSSQTATNEKLFF; cdr3_nt: TGTGCCAGCAGCTCGCAGACAGCTACTAATGAAAAACTGTTTTTT
clone_size: .; d_call: .; v_call: TRBV10-3; j_call: TRBJ1-2; cdr3_aa: CAISDQAQGNYGYTF; cdr3_nt: TGTGCCATCAGCGACCAGGCCCAGGGTAACTATGGCTACACCTTC
clone_size: .; d_call: .; v_call: TRBV7-9; j_call: TRBJ2-7; cdr3_aa: CASSPGREAYEQYF; cdr3_nt: TGTGCCAGCAGCCCAGGACGGGAAGCCTACGAGCAGTACTTC
clone_size: .; d_call: .; v_call: TRBV7-3; j_call: TRBJ1-6; cdr3_aa: CASSTGTYNSPLHF; cdr3_nt: TGTGCCAGCAGCACAGGAACCTATAATTCACCCCTCCACTTT
clone_size: few; d_call: .; v_call: TRBV11-1; j_call: TRBJ2-5; cdr3_aa: CASSARGGDGETQYF; cdr3_nt: TGTGCCAGCAGCGCGAGAGGAGGGGACGGGGAGACCCAGTACTTC
clone_size: .; d_call: TRBD1; v_call: TRBV5-1; j_call: TRBJ1-1; cdr3_aa: CASSSQGGNTEAFF; cdr3_nt: TGCGCCAGCAGCTCCCAGGGGGGGAACACTGAAGCTTTCTTT
clone_size: .; d_call: TRBD1; v_call: TRBV29-1; j_call: TRBJ2-7; cdr3_aa: CSAVSQGAYEQYF; cdr3_nt: TGCAGCGCCGTAAGTCAGGGGGCCTACGAGCAGTACTTC
clone_size: once; d_call: TRBD1; v_call: TRBV5-1; j_call: TRBJ1-1; cdr3_aa: CASSNSTGGTEAFF; cdr3_nt: TGCGCCAGCAGCAATTCGACAGGGGGCACTGAAGCTTTCTTT
clone_size: few; d_call: .; v_call: TRBV27; j_call: TRBJ1-1; cdr3_aa: CASSLSQGNTEAFF; cdr3_nt: TGTGCCAGCAGTTTATCCCAGGGCAACACTGAAGCTTTCTTT
clone_size: few; d_call: .; v_call: TRBV5-4; j_call: TRBJ2-2; cdr3_aa: CASNPEGTSLGDTGELFF; cdr3_nt: TGTGCCAGCAACCCAGAGGGGACATCTTTGGGCGACACCGGGGAGCTGTTTTTT
clone_size: .; d_call: TRBD2; v_call: TRBV2; j_call: TRBJ2-1; cdr3_aa: CASSEGRGIHNEQFF; cdr3_nt: TGTGCCAGCAGTGAGGGGCGGGGGATCCACAATGAGCAGTTCTTC
clone_size: .; d_call: TRBD1; v_call: TRBV28; j_call: TRBJ2-5; cdr3_aa: CASTPGQLGETQYF; cdr3_nt: TGTGCCAGCACCCCGGGACAGCTCGGAGAGACCCAGTACTTC
clone_size: .; d_call: .; v_call: TRBV29-1; j_call: TRBJ1-1; cdr3_aa: CSAVPGFAEAFF; cdr3_nt: TGCAGCGCCGTTCCGGGGTTCGCTGAAGCTTTCTTT
clone_size: .; d_call: .; v_call: TRBV27; j_call: TRBJ1-1; cdr3_aa: CASRHRLNTEAFF; cdr3_nt: TGTGCCAGCCGGCACAGGCTGAACACTGAAGCTTTCTTT
clone_size: .; d_call: TRBD1; v_call: TRBV5-4; j_call: TRBJ1-1; cdr3_aa: CASSGDRGLNTEAFF; cdr3_nt: TGTGCCAGCAGCGGGGACAGGGGATTGAACACTGAAGCTTTCTTT
clone_size: once; d_call: TRBD1; v_call: TRBV18; j_call: TRBJ1-2; cdr3_aa: CASSPGTDYGYTF; cdr3_nt: TGTGCCAGCTCACCAGGGACAGACTATGGCTACACCTTC
clone_size: once; d_call: TRBD2; v_call: TRBV27; j_call: TRBJ2-3; cdr3_aa: CASSLWGGGRTDTQYF; cdr3_nt: TGTGCCAGCAGTTTATGGGGCGGGGGGAGAACAGATACGCAGTATTTT